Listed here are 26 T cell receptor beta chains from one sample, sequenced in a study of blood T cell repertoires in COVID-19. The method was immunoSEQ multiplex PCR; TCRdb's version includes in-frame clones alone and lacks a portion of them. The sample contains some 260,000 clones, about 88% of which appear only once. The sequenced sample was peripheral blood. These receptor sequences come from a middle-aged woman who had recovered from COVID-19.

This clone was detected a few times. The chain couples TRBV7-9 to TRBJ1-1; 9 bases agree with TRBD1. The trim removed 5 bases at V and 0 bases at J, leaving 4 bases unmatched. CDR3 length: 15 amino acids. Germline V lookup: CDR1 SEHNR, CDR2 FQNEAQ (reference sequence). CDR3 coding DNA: TGTGCCAGCAGCAATGGACAGGGGATGAACACTGAAGCTTTCTTT. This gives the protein CASSNGQGMNTEAFF.

The CDR3 region has the DNA TGTGCCAGCAGCCCGGGGACAGGGGACAATTCACCCCTCCACTTT. Its translation is CASSPGTGDNSPLHF. J is TRBJ1-6 and V is TRBV5-4; 10 bases are a match to TRBD1. After removal of 4 bases from V and 7 bases from J, the junction contained 5 bases not matched to a gene. Germline CDR1 and CDR2: SGHNT and YYREEE (reference sequence). This CDR3 region has 15 residues.

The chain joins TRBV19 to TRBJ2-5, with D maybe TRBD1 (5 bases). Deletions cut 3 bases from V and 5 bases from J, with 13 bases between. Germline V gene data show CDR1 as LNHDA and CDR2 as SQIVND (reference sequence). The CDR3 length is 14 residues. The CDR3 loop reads CASSMTSPGETQYF. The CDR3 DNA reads TGTGCCAGTAGTATGACATCACCAGGGGAGACCCAGTACTTC. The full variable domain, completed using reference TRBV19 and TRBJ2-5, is DGGITQSPKYLFRKEGQNVTLSCEQNLNHDAMYWYRQDPGQGLRLIYYSQIVNDFQKGDIAEGYSVSREKKESFPLTVTSAQKNPTAFYLCASSMTSPGETQYFGPGTRLLVL.

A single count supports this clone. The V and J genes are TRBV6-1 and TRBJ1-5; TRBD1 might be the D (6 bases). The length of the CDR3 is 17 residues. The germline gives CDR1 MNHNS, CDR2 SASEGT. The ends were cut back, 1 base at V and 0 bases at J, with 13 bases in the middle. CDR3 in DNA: TGTGCCAGCAGTGAAGTGGGGACATCCTCTAGCAATCAGCCCCAGCATTTT. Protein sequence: CASSEVGTSSSNQPQHF.

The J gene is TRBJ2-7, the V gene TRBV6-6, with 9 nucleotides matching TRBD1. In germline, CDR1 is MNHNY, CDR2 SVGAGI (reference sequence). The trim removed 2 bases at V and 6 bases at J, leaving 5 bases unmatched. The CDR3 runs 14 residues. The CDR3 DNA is TGTGCCAGCAGTTACCCGGGACAGGGTCGCGAGCAGTACTTC. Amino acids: CASSYPGQGREQYF.

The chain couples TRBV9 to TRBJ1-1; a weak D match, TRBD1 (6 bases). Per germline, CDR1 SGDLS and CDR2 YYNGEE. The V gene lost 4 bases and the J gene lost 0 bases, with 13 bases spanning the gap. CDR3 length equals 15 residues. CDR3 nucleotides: TGTGCCAGCAGCCCCAGGGGACACCTGAACACTGAAGCTTTCTTT. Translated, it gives CASSPRGHLNTEAFF. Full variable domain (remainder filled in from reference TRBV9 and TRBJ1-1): DSGVTQTPKHLITATGQRVTLRCSPRSGDLSVYWYQQSLDQGLQFLIQYYNGEERAKGNILERFSAQQFPDLHSELNLSSLELGDSALYFCASSPRGHLNTEAFFGQGTRLTVV.

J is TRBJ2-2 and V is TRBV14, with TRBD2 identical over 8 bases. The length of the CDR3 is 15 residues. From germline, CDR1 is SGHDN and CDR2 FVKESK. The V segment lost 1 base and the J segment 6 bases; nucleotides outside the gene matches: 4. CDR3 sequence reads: CASSQALAGSGELFF. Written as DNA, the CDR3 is TGTGCCAGCAGCCAAGCGCTAGCGGGCTCCGGGGAGCTGTTTTTT. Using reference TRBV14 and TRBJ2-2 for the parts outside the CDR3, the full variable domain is EAGVTQFPSHSVIEKGQTVTLRCDPISGHDNLYWYRRVMGKEIKFLLHFVKESKQDESGMPNNRFLAERTGGTYSTLKVQPAELEDSGVYFCASSQALAGSGELFFGEGSRLTVL.

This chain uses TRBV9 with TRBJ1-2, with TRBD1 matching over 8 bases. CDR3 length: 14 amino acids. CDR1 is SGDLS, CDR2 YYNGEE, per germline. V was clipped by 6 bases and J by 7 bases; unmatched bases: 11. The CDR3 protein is CASTAISGTGGYTF. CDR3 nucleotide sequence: TGTGCCAGCACCGCCATTTCCGGGACAGGTGGCTACACCTTC.

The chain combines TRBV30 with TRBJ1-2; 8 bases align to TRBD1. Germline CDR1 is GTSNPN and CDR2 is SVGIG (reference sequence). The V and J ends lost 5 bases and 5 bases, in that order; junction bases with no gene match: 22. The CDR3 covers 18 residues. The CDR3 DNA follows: TGTGCCTGGGGACGGAGTGATACCGGGACAGGATTATGGTATGGCTACACCTTC. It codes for CAWGRSDTGTGLWYGYTF. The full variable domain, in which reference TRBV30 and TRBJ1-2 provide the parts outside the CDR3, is SQTIHQWPATLVQPVGSPLSLECTVEGTSNPNLYWYRQAAGRGLQLLFYSVGIGQISSEVPQNLSASRPQDRQFILSSKKLLLSDSGFYLCAWGRSDTGTGLWYGYTFGSGTRLTVV.

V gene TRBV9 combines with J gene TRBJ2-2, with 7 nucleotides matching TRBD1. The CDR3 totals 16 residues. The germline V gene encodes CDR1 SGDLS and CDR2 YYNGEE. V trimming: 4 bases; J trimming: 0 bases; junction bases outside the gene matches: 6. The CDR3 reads CASSSTDRPNTGELFF. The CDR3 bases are TGTGCCAGCAGCTCAACGGACAGGCCGAACACCGGGGAGCTGTTTTTT.

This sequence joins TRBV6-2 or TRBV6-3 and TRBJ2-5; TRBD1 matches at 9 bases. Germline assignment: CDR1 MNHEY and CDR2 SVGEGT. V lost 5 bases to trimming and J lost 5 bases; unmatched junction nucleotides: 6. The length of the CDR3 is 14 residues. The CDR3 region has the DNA TGTGCCAGCAGTGCGGACAGGGGTTGGGAGACCCAGTACTTC. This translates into CASSADRGWETQYF.

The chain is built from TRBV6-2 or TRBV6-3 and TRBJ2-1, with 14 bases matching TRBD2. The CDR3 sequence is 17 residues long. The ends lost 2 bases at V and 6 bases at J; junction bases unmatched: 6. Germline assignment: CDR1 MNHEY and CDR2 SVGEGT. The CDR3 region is CASSYGLAGGRFNEQFF. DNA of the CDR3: TGTGCCAGCAGTTACGGACTAGCGGGAGGAAGATTCAATGAGCAGTTCTTC.

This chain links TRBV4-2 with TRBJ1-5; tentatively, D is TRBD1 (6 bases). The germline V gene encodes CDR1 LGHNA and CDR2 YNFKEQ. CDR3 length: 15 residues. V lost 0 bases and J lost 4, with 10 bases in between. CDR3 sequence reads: CASSQETGTNQPQHF. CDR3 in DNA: TGTGCCAGCAGCCAAGAAACAGGGACGAATCAGCCCCAGCATTTT.

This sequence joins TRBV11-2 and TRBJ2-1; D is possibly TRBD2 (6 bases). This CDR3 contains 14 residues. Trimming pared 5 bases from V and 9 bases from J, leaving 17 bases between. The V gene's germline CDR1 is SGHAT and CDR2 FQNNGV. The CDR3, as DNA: TGTGCCAGCAGCCCGGGGACTTCCCCGAGTGAGCAGTTCTTC. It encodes CASSPGTSPSEQFF. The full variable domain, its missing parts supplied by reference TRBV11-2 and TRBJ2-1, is EAGVAQSPRYKIIEKRQSVAFWCNPISGHATLYWYQQILGQGPKLLIQFQNNGVVDDSQLPKDRFSAERLKGVDSTLKIQPAKLEDSAVYLCASSPGTSPSEQFFGPGTRLTVL.

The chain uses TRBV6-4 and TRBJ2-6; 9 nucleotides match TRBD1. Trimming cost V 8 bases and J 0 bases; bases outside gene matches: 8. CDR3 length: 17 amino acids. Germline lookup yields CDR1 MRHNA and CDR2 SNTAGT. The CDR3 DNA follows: TGTGCCAGCGCCCGACAGGGGGGCATCTCTGGGGCCAACGTCCTGACTTTC. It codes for CASARQGGISGANVLTF.

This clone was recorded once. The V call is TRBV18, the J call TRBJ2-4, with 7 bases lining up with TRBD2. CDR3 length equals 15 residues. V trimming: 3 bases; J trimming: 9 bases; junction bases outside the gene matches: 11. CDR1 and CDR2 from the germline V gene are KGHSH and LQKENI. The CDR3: CASSPPGGSRTIQYF. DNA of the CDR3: TGTGCCAGCTCACCCCCGGGGGGTTCCCGTACCATTCAGTACTTC.

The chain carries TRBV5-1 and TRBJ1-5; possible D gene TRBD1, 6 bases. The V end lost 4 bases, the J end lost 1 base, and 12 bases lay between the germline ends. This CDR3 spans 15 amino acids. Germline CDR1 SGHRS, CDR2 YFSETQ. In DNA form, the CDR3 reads TGCGCCAGCAGCCAGGATACAGGGAGCAATCAGCCCCAGCATTTT. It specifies CASSQDTGSNQPQHF.

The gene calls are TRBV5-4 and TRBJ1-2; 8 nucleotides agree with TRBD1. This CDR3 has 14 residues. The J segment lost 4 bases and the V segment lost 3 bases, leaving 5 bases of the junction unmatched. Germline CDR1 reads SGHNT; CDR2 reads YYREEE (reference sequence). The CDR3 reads CASSSRGRSYGYTF. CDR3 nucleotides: TGTGCCAGCAGCTCCAGGGGGCGGTCCTATGGCTACACCTTC.

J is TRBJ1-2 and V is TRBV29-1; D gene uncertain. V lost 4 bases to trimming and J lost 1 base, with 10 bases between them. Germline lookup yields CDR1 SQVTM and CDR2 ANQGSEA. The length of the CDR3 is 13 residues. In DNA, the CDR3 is TGCAGCGTTGGCAGTACTAATAACTATGGCTACACCTTC. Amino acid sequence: CSVGSTNNYGYTF.

The CDR3 bases are TGTGCCAGCAGCCCCCCGACTCGAGACGAGCAGTACTTC. This gives the protein CASSPPTRDEQYF. This chain connects TRBV7-8 to TRBJ2-7, with unresolved D. Looked up from germline, CDR1 is SGHVS and CDR2 is FQNEAQ. CDR3 length: 13 residues. V lost 5 bases and J lost 5, with 13 bases in between.

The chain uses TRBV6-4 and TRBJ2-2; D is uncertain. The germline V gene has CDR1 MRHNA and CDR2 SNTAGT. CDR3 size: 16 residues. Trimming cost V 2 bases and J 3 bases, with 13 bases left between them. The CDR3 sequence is CASSDNSPSYTGELFF. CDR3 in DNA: TGTGCCAGCAGTGACAATTCCCCCTCCTACACCGGGGAGCTGTTTTTT.

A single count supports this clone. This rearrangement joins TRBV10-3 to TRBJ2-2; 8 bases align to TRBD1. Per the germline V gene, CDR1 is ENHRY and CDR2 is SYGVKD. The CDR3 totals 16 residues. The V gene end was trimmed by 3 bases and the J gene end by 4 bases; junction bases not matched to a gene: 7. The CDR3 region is CAISDPGTGFTGELFF. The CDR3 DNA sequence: TGTGCCATCAGTGACCCTGGGACAGGATTCACCGGGGAGCTGTTTTTT.

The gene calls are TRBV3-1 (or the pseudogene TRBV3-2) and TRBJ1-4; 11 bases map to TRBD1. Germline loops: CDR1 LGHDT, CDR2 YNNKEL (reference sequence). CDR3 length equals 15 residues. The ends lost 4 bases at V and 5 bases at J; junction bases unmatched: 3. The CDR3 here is CASSLDRGPNEKLFF. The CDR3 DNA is TGTGCCAGCAGCCTGGACAGGGGGCCCAATGAAAAACTGTTTTTT.

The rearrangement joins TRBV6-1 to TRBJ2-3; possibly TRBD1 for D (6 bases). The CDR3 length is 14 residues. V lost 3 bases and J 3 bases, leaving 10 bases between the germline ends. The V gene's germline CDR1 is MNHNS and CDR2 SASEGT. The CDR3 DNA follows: TGTGCCAGCAGTGATGTCAGGGGAACAGATACGCAGTATTTT. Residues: CASSDVRGTDTQYF.

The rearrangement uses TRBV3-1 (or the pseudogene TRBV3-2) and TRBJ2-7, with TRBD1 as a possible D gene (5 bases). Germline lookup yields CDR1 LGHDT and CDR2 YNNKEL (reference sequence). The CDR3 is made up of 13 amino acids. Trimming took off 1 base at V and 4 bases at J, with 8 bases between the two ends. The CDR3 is CASSQAGFYEQYF. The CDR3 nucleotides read TGTGCCAGCAGCCAAGCAGGGTTTTACGAGCAGTACTTC.

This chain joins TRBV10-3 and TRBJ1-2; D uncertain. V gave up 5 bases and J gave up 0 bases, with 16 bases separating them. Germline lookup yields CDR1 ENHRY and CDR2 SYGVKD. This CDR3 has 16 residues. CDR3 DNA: TGTGCCATCAGTTCGGCCGGCCTAACAGCTAACTATGGCTACACCTTC. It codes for CAISSAGLTANYGYTF.